Below are 19 T cell receptor beta chains sequenced from a single sample in a study of blood T cell repertoires in COVID-19 (TCRdb year 2020). Library preparation used the immunoSEQ multiplex PCR assay. This is the immuneACCESS table as TCRdb keeps it, with only in-frame sequences that have V and J called. A part of the clones is gone; compared with another copy, unresolved V genes explain less than half, and the rest is unexplained. The sample has approximately 280,000 clones on record, around 85% of them singletons. The ten largest clones represent approximately 2% of the sample. The material sequenced was peripheral blood. The receptors here all came from a woman in her twenties or thirties who had recovered from COVID-19.

This clone was seen a single time. The rearrangement uses TRBV11-3 and TRBJ2-3, with 13 bases aligning to TRBD2. The length of the CDR3 is 19 residues. With V trimmed by 1 base and J by 2 bases, 9 bases remained unmatched. Germline CDR1 and CDR2: SGHNT and YENEEA. The CDR3 nucleotides are TGTGCCAGCAGCTTAGGAATCAGGACTAGCGGGAGTCTCACAGATACGCAGTATTTT. This translates into CASSLGIRTSGSLTDTQYF.

V is TRBV5-5 and J is TRBJ1-1; D gene uncertain. The CDR3 extends over 14 amino acids. CDR1 is SGHKS, CDR2 YYEKEE, per germline (reference sequence). Between the trimmed V and J ends, which lost 2 bases and 3 bases, there was a span of 11 bases. CDR3 DNA: TGTGCCAGCAGCTTATATGATAGTTACACTGAAGCTTTCTTT. It yields the protein CASSLYDSYTEAFF. Using reference TRBV5-5 and TRBJ1-1 for the parts outside the CDR3, the full variable domain is DAGVTQSPTHLIKTRGQQVTLRCSPISGHKSVSWYQQVLGQGPQFIFQYYEKEERGRGNFPDRFSARQFPNYSSELNVNALLLGDSALYLCASSLYDSYTEAFFGQGTRLTVV.

This chain connects TRBV7-2 to TRBJ2-6, with TRBD2 identical over 14 bases. J gave up 4 bases and V 5 bases, and 7 bases lay outside the gene matches. The CDR3 spans 18 residues. Germline V gene data show CDR1 as SGHTA and CDR2 as FQGNSA. CDR3 region: CASSTRTSGRPGANVLTF. Written as DNA, the CDR3 is TGTGCCAGCAGCACCCGGACTAGCGGGAGGCCCGGGGCCAACGTCCTGACTTTC. Full variable domain (missing parts from reference TRBV7-2 and TRBJ2-6): GAGVSQSPSNKVTEKGKDVELRCDPISGHTALYWYRQSLGQGLEFLIYFQGNSAPDKSGLPSDRFSAERTGGSVSTLTIQRTQQEDSAVYLCASSTRTSGRPGANVLTFGAGSRLTVL.

This chain joins TRBV19 and TRBJ2-5; 15 nucleotides match TRBD2. Germline values: CDR1 LNHDA, CDR2 SQIVND (reference sequence). This CDR3 has 15 amino acids. The V gene end was trimmed by 10 bases and the J gene end by 0 bases; junction bases not matched to a gene: 3. The DNA of the CDR3 is TGTGCCACCGGACTAGCGGGAGGGAACCAAGAGACCCAGTACTTC. Translating it yields CATGLAGGNQETQYF.

Here the CDR3 DNA reads TGCGCCAGCAGTGAACGAGGGCTGGGCACTGAAGCTTTCTTT. Translated, it gives CASSERGLGTEAFF. The chain joins TRBV10-2 to TRBJ1-1; D ambiguous. V was clipped by 3 bases and J by 4 bases, with 12 bases between them. Germline lookup yields CDR1 WSHSY and CDR2 SAAADI. The CDR3 runs to 14 residues.

The rearrangement uses TRBV27 and TRBJ1-2; D not certain. Germline values: CDR1 MNHEY, CDR2 SMNVEV (reference sequence). CDR3 length: 15 residues. V was cut by 2 bases and J by 2 bases, with 12 bases left in between. CDR3 coding DNA: TGTGCCAGCAGTTTAGGAGGGTTTCCAAACTATGGCTACACCTTC. This gives the protein CASSLGGFPNYGYTF.

The rearrangement uses TRBV7-2 and TRBJ1-6, with D possibly TRBD1 on 5 matching bases. The CDR3 spans 14 residues. Looked up from germline, CDR1 is SGHTA and CDR2 is FQGNSA. The germline V and J ends were trimmed by 6 bases and 4 bases, with 10 bases remaining between them. The CDR3 DNA sequence: TGTGCCAGCAGTTTGGGACTGTATAATTCACCCCTCCACTTT. It specifies CASSLGLYNSPLHF.

The chain employs TRBV5-6 and TRBJ1-2, with 7 nucleotides matching TRBD1. Trimming removed 2 bases from V and 4 bases from J; junction bases left unmatched: 5. The CDR3 covers 14 residues. The germline gives CDR1 SGHDT, CDR2 YYEEEE. The CDR3 sequence is CASSFGQGGYGYTF. For the CDR3, the DNA is TGTGCCAGCAGCTTTGGGCAGGGGGGCTATGGCTACACCTTC.

CDR3 bases: TGTGCCAGCAGCGTAGATGGACTTAACTATGGCTACACCTTC. Its translation: CASSVDGLNYGYTF. The rearrangement uses TRBV9 and TRBJ1-2; no definite D call. The V end was cut by 0 bases, the J end by 1 base, with 7 bases between. CDR3 size: 14 residues. The germline CDR1 and CDR2 sequences are SGDLS and YYNGEE. Based on the CDR3 plus reference TRBV9 and TRBJ1-2, the full variable domain is DSGVTQTPKHLITATGQRVTLRCSPRSGDLSVYWYQQSLDQGLQFLIQYYNGEERAKGNILERFSAQQFPDLHSELNLSSLELGDSALYFCASSVDGLNYGYTFGSGTRLTVV.

The chain couples TRBV18 to TRBJ2-2; TRBD1 matches 9 bases. CDR3 length equals 16 residues. The J segment lost 6 bases and the V segment lost 0 bases, leaving 5 bases of the junction unmatched. Germline values: CDR1 KGHSH, CDR2 LQKENI. The CDR3: CASSPPRQGVSGELFF. The CDR3 nucleotides read TGTGCCAGCTCACCACCACGACAGGGGGTCTCCGGGGAGCTGTTTTTT.

A remark on this clone: Other DNA sequences from this sample encode an identical CDR3 as well. The rearrangement uses TRBV5-5 and TRBJ2-3, with a weak D call TRBD1 (6 bases). CDR3 length: 15 residues. V dropped 2 bases and J dropped 1 base, with 11 bases sitting between them. CDR1 SGHKS and CDR2 YYEKEE come from the germline V gene (reference sequence). CDR3 amino acids: CASSLQGVGTDTQYF. For the CDR3, the DNA is TGTGCCAGCAGCTTACAGGGAGTAGGCACAGATACGCAGTATTTT.

For the CDR3, the DNA is TGTGCCAGTAGTATGTCGTCTAGCGGACTCTACGAGCAGTACTTC. Translated: CASSMSSSGLYEQYF. The chain recombines TRBV19 with TRBJ2-7, with TRBD2 matching 7 bases. There are 15 residues in the CDR3. J gave up 3 bases and V 3 bases, and 8 bases lay outside the gene matches. Germline V gene lookup returns CDR1 LNHDA and CDR2 SQIVND (reference sequence).

The J gene is TRBJ2-7, the V gene TRBV25-1; no reliable D call. Germline-derived CDR1 and CDR2 are MGHDK and SYGVNS. The CDR3 sequence is 13 residues long. Between the trimmed V and J ends, which lost 7 bases and 0 bases, there was a span of 10 bases. CDR3 amino acids: CASIDADSYEQYF. In DNA, the CDR3 is TGTGCCAGCATTGACGCGGACTCCTACGAGCAGTACTTC.

The rearrangement joins TRBV11-2 to TRBJ2-3; 7 bases fit TRBD2. Trimming removed 1 base from V and 0 bases from J; junction bases left unmatched: 7. The CDR3 spans 17 residues. Germline V lookup: CDR1 SGHAT, CDR2 FQNNGV. The CDR3 loop is CASSLGYAGASTDTQYF. The CDR3 coding sequence is TGTGCCAGCAGCTTAGGGTACGCGGGAGCTAGCACAGATACGCAGTATTTT.

The V call is TRBV6-5, the J call TRBJ1-2; 8 bases match TRBD1. There are 15 residues in the CDR3. With V trimmed by 5 bases and J by 2 bases, 7 bases remained unmatched. The germline gives CDR1 MNHEY, CDR2 SVGAGI. CDR3 amino acids: CASSNQGASNYGYTF. The CDR3 DNA is TGTGCCAGCAGTAATCAGGGGGCCTCCAACTATGGCTACACCTTC.

This rearrangement joins TRBV5-6 to TRBJ2-3; the D gene is possibly TRBD2 (6 bases). The CDR3 runs 16 residues. The V and J ends lost 3 bases and 3 bases respectively, with 17 bases between them. In germline, CDR1 is SGHDT, CDR2 YYEEEE. The CDR3 here is CASSYQLWGETDTQYF. The CDR3 DNA reads TGTGCCAGCAGCTACCAGTTATGGGGGGAAACAGATACGCAGTATTTT.

This clone was picked up one time. The chain is built from TRBV19 and TRBJ1-5; D not certain. Germline V gene lookup returns CDR1 LNHDA and CDR2 SQIVND (reference sequence). V dropped 8 bases and J dropped 4 bases, with 18 bases sitting between them. The CDR3 length is 15 residues. CDR3 region: CASSIQDAGNQPQHF. The CDR3 region has the DNA TGTGCCAGTTCTATACAAGACGCGGGGAATCAGCCCCAGCATTTT.

V and J are TRBV2 and TRBJ2-5, with D possibly TRBD1 on 5 matching bases. Germline V gene data show CDR1 as SNHLY and CDR2 as FYNNEI. Trimming took off 3 bases at V and 5 bases at J, with 7 bases between the two ends. The CDR3 consists of 12 residues. The CDR3 loop reads CASSDRVETQYF. The CDR3 DNA reads TGTGCCAGCAGTGACAGGGTCGAGACCCAGTACTTC.

The chain combines TRBV11-2 with TRBJ2-2; 8 bases are a match to TRBD2. The germline V gene has CDR1 SGHAT and CDR2 FQNNGV. Germline trimming cut 5 bases from V and 13 bases from J; bases unmatched to any gene: 9. CDR3 length: 13 amino acids. This CDR3 is CASSRSGDPGLFF. The DNA of the CDR3 is TGTGCCAGCAGCCGTAGCGGGGACCCGGGGCTGTTTTTT.